This T cell receptor (beta chain) was recorded in a study of shared clonotypes between healthy human individuals. Terminally differentiated effector memory CD45RA+ cells were left out of the naive CD8 fraction, which was CD45RO-negative and positively selected for CCR7. General study points: Naive subsets, compared against memory subsets, generally had larger estimated richness values.

Profiling relied on immunoSEQ multiplex PCR, and the TCRdb table lists in-frame clones only, not all of them. The sample consists of 550,000 to 750,000 clones, about 95% of them appearing once. Germline V gives CDR1 MNHNS, CDR2 SASEGT. The CDR3 has 16 amino acids. Trimming removed 1 base from V and 7 bases from J, with 19 bases in between. For this clone: Its antigen is unidentified.

This TCR was sampled from a woman younger than 45 in good health. The rearrangement links TRBV6-1 to TRBJ1-1; D is possibly TRBD1 (6 bases). Input material: naive CD8+ T cells sorted from blood. In nucleotides, the CDR3 is TGTGCCAGCAGTGAAGGGACAGCGTATCCGAGTGATGAAGCTTTCTTT. It is translated as CASSEGTAYPSDEAFF.